This T cell receptor beta chain was sequenced during a study of blood T cell repertoires in COVID-19 (dated by TCRdb to the early 2020s). Study-level background: Samples from collaborators originated in the United States, Italy and Spain and spanned both the acute and convalescent phases of COVID-19. Where available, HLA class I and class II types were obtained from metadata supplied by the sample provider rather than from assay-based typing. The prospective study material was composed of cDNA or gDNA derived from T cells, B-cell-depleted T cells, or PBMCs. The samples were drawn from two sources: the first 160 participants of the ongoing ImmuneRACE study, and fewer than 1,500 subjects contributed by 6 global collaborators. The repertoires were released in a freely available public database meant as a resource for research on the immune response to SARS-CoV-2. Sample metadata almost always included a de-identified subject ID, COVID-19 status, age in years and sex. The dataset comprised deeply sampled blood TCRbeta repertoires from subjects exposed to, actively infected with, or recovered from COVID-19. What the research found in general, with its limitations: How much clinical and demographic metadata was included differed by source and by participant, and the metadata was provided uncurated.

Each collaborating institution followed its own protocols to collect whole blood in K2EDTA tubes. For TCRbeta analysis, collaborators shipped samples as frozen whole blood, isolated PBMCs, or DNA extracted from either of those sample types. The CDR3 measures 16 amino acids from cysteine to phenylalanine. Only CDR3 DNA remains: 48 bases, in frame from the first base. According to the germline V gene, CDR1 reads SGHAT and CDR2 reads FQNNGV. V is cut back by 2 bases and J by 6 bases, with 12 bases in the junction unmatched. Notes on this clone: Its cognate antigen has yet to be identified. No per-base quality is available; no much larger clone lies one base away.

TCRbeta CDR3 regions were amplified from genomic DNA using the immunoSEQ Assay, a bias-controlled multiplex PCR. In the source study's methods: The number of nucleated cells in each sample was estimated from the amplification of reference gene primers within the assay. To quantify the absolute abundance of each unique TCRbeta CDR3 rearrangement, sequence reads were collapsed and filtered. For each sample, productive Simpson clonality was calculated as the square root of Simpson's diversity index across productive rearrangements. As stored in TCRdb, this immuneACCESS dataset retains in-frame rearrangements with V and J assigned. A fraction of the clones does not appear; measured against another copy, unresolved V genes explain less than half of the discrepancy, and the remainder lacks a known reason. V, J and clone size derive from that table, while D and trimming were established from the DNA sequence. The sample table holds 250,000 to 350,000 clones, of which 75% to 90% were seen once. About 2% of the sample is held by the ten biggest clonotypes.

Sequencing used peripheral blood. The V gene is TRBV11-2 and the J gene is TRBJ2-7, and TRBD2 matches 8 of the central bases. This receptor was taken from a man between 18 and 35 years old with active or convalescent COVID-19. This receptor carries the CDR3 CASSLIGAGASLEQYF. The nucleotide sequence is given as TGTGCCAGCAGCTTAATCGGAGCGGGGGCATCCCTCGAGCAGTACTTC.